Below, one TCR beta chain is given with its context. What it binds is unknown. An end of the junction does not agree with germline; a read error may underlie this. The CDR3 sequence is 16 residues long. Germline assignment: CDR1 KGHSH and CDR2 LQKENI. The TCR beta library used iRepertoire HTBI primers with Arm-PCR amplification of CDR3. TCRdb re-analysed the multiplex PCR reads in MiXCR, keeping a single row per CDR3 protein. The sample holds a few hundred thousand distinct CDR3 sequences, about 13% seen once. Sample time point: newly diagnosed GD, antithyroid drugs for less than 3 months. The TCR library was prepared using RNA isolated from PBMCs. The source of the patients was an endocrinology department in Xi'an, China. The data were obtained in a study of regulatory T cells in long-lasting Graves disease. Findings and limits, study-wide: The study found TRBV28, TRBJ1-2 and TRBJ2-5 favored in persistent disease.

The sample also formed part of further work on T cells in Graves' hyperthyroidism and ophthalmopathy. Turning to that study: Subjects aged 18 to 65 presented with newly diagnosed hyperthyroidism of less than 2 months' duration. First-round RT-PCR of the TCR CDR3 relied on the HTBI primer set.

This specimen consisted of peripheral blood mononuclear cells (PBMCs), obtained at new diagnosis, from a patient treated with antithyroid drugs. The genes are TRBV18 and TRBJ2-3; tentative D call: TRBD2 (7 bases). The sequence was collected from a young man with Graves disease. In DNA form, the CDR3 reads TGTGCCAGCACACCAAGGGGGGGCCGAACATCAGATGCGCAGTATTTT. Translated, it gives CASTPRGGRTSDAQYF.